This is a list of T cell receptor beta chains from one sample in a study of T cells in Graves' hyperthyroidism and ophthalmopathy. TCRdb re-called the multiplex PCR reads through MiXCR, storing one row per CDR3 protein. Among 380,000 or so distinct CDR3 sequences, about 14% were seen once, and the ten largest hold about 26%. Sequenced input: blood. These receptors all stem from a woman aged 25-40 years with Graves' hyperthyroidism. Both conserved end residues are part of each CDR3. Fields, in order: D gene, clone size, J gene, V gene, CDR3 protein, CDR3 DNA. D genes are given only for firm matches. Clone size appears in some rows only: once, few, many, or a class for an expanded clone.

>TRBD1|few|TRBJ2-5|TRBV11-2
CASSLDGRDRNQETQYF
TGTGCCAGCAGCTTAGATGGTAGGGACAGGAATCAAGAGACCCAGTACTTC
>.|.|TRBJ2-4|TRBV6-1
CASSSGPLKAKNIQYF
TGTGCCAGCAGTTCGGGACCGCTGAAAGCCAAAAACATTCAGTACTTC
>.|few|TRBJ2-1|TRBV5-4
CASSLVGTSSGNEQFF
TGTGCCAGCAGCTTGGTTGGGACCTCCTCGGGCAATGAGCAGTTCTTC
>.|many|TRBJ1-5|TRBV28
CASSLDPYSNQPQHF
TGTGCCAGCAGTTTAGACCCCTATAGCAATCAGCCCCAGCATTTT
>TRBD2|.|TRBJ2-1|TRBV6-1
CASSEALSGSGRGKASEQFF
TGTGCCAGCAGTGAAGCGCTCTCGGGAAGCGGGAGAGGTAAAGCAAGTGAGCAGTTCTTC
>.|.|TRBJ2-1|TRBV4-3
CASSQDPGHRNEQFF
TGCGCCAGCAGCCAAGATCCGGGACACCGCAATGAGCAGTTCTTC
>TRBD1|.|TRBJ2-7|TRBV10-2
CASSVGQGAYEQYF
TGCGCCAGCAGTGTGGGACAGGGGGCCTACGAGCAGTACTTC
>TRBD2|many|TRBJ2-3|TRBV3-1
CASSPSGRAFVVTQYF
TGTGCCAGCAGCCCCAGCGGGAGGGCCTTTGTAGTTACGCAGTATTTT
>.|.|TRBJ2-7|TRBV20-1
CSASDLVSQSFYEQYF
TGCAGTGCTAGTGATCTGGTCTCACAATCGTTCTACGAGCAGTACTTC
>TRBD2|few|TRBJ2-3|TRBV27
CASSLLSTSGRAPYF
TGTGCCAGCAGTTTACTCTCTACTAGCGGGAGGGCCCCGTATTTT
>.|many|TRBJ2-5|TRBV12-3/TRBV12-4
CASSTRQNQYF
TGTGCCAGCAGTACGCGACAGAACCAGTACTTC
>TRBD1|.|TRBJ1-2|TRBV24-1
CATSDPALGTAGYTF
TGTGCCACCAGTGATCCGGCATTAGGGACAGCTGGCTACACCTTC
>.|many|TRBJ1-6|TRBV14
CASSQGRDSPLHF
TGTGCCAGCAGCCAAGGACGGGATTCACCCCTCCACTTT
>.|many|TRBJ1-2|TRBV6-2/TRBV6-3
CASSYGRDDYGYTF
TGTGCCAGCAGTTACGGCAGGGATGACTATGGCTACACCTTC
>.|few|TRBJ2-1|TRBV29-1
CSVVHSGYNEQFF
TGCAGCGTTGTCCATAGCGGTTACAATGAGCAGTTCTTC
>.|many|TRBJ2-4|TRBV27
CASSITGLAKNIQYF
TGTGCCAGCAGTATCACGGGGCTAGCCAAAAACATTCAGTACTTC
>.|many|TRBJ2-2|TRBV27
CASSLRANTGELFF
TGTGCCAGCAGTTTAAGGGCAAACACCGGGGAGCTGTTTTTT
>.|.|TRBJ1-5|TRBV19
CASNDQGPNQPQHF
TGTGCCAGTAACGATCAGGGGCCGAATCAGCCCCAGCATTTT
>.|once|TRBJ2-1|TRBV6-2/TRBV6-3
CASRLGNERFF
TGTGCCAGCAGGCTCGGGAATGAGCGGTTCTTC
>.|many|TRBJ2-3|TRBV20-1
CSAREPSRYTDTQYF
TGCAGTGCTAGAGAACCTAGCCGATACACAGATACGCAGTATTTT
>.|.|TRBJ2-5|TRBV3-1
CASSQQSGTRKTQYF
TGTGCCAGCAGCCAACAAAGTGGGACTCGGAAGACCCAGTACTTC
>TRBD1|many|TRBJ1-1|TRBV6-1
CASSENRDRGRTFF
TGTGCCAGCAGTGAAAACAGGGACAGGGGAAGAACTTTCTTT
>.|many|TRBJ1-3|TRBV7-2
CASSPGTRTFSGNTIYF
TGTGCCAGCAGCCCCGGGACACGGACCTTCTCTGGAAACACCATATATTTT
>.|many|TRBJ1-3|TRBV18
CASSLTPSGNTIYF
TGTGCCAGCTCCCTTACTCCTTCTGGAAACACCATATATTTT
>.|few|TRBJ2-7|TRBV25-1
CASSTGPEQYF
TGTGCCAGCAGTACAGGGCCCGAGCAGTACTTC
>.|.|TRBJ2-2|TRBV20-1
CSATSPPGLNTGELFF
TGCAGTGCTACCTCCCCCCCGGGACTGAACACCGGGGAGCTGTTTTTT
>TRBD2|many|TRBJ2-7|TRBV12-3/TRBV12-4
CASSSEREGYVFEQYF
TGTGCCAGCAGTTCCGAGCGGGAGGGCTATGTTTTCGAGCAGTACTTC
>TRBD1|.|TRBJ1-5|TRBV20-1
CSAGTGGGGPQHF
TGCAGTGCTGGAACAGGGGGGGGGGGGCCCCAGCATTTT
>.|many|TRBJ2-7|TRBV2
CASSVGRNEQYF
TGTGCCAGCAGTGTGGGCCGGAACGAGCAGTACTTC
>TRBD2|.|TRBJ2-1|TRBV6-1
CASSPQTGGYEQFF
TGTGCCAGCAGTCCCCAAACGGGAGGGTATGAGCAGTTCTTC
>.|.|TRBJ2-7|TRBV15
CATSRDAGGTYEQYF
TGTGCCACCAGCAGAGATGCCGGAGGGACCTACGAGCAGTACTTC
>.|.|TRBJ2-4|TRBV18
CASSPFPQAQLAKNIQYF
TGTGCCAGCTCACCATTCCCTCAGGCCCAACTAGCCAAAAACATTCAGTACTTC
>.|many|TRBJ1-2|TRBV6-5
CASSYGQGTARTF
TGTGCCAGCAGTTACGGGCAGGGGACCGCTAGGACCTTC
>TRBD1|many|TRBJ2-7|TRBV28
CASRPTGDSGFYEQYF
TGTGCCAGCAGACCAACTGGGGACAGTGGGTTCTACGAGCAGTACTTC
>TRBD1|few|TRBJ2-7|TRBV4-1
CASSPQGADEQYF
TGCGCCAGCAGCCCTCAGGGGGCGGACGAGCAGTACTTC
>TRBD2|many|TRBJ2-2|TRBV11-2
CASSPLAGGTGELFF
TGTGCCAGCAGCCCGCTAGCGGGAGGAACCGGGGAGCTGTTTTTT
>.|.|TRBJ2-5|TRBV7-8
CASSSDPTQGQEETQYF
TGTGCCAGCAGCTCAGACCCAACTCAGGGCCAGGAAGAGACCCAGTACTTC
>.|many|TRBJ1-3|TRBV10-3
CAISESTGAGNTIYF
TGTGCCATCAGTGAGTCCACAGGCGCTGGAAACACCATATATTTT
>.|.|TRBJ2-5|TRBV6-1
CASRTRMGRETQYF
TGTGCCAGCAGGACACGGATGGGGAGAGAGACCCAGTACTTC
>TRBD2|many|TRBJ2-1|TRBV7-8
CASSGSSGRVFYNEQFF
TGTGCCAGCAGCGGTTCTAGCGGGAGGGTTTTTTACAATGAGCAGTTCTTC
>TRBD2|many|TRBJ2-5|TRBV11-2
CASSTGLAGGQYF
TGTGCCAGCAGCACCGGACTAGCGGGAGGACAGTACTTC
>TRBD1|many|TRBJ2-1|TRBV20-1
CSARGEQGTEQFF
TGCAGTGCTCGGGGTGAACAGGGGACTGAGCAGTTCTTC
>.|few|TRBJ1-5|TRBV20-1
CSPNTRNQPQHF
TGCAGTCCAAACACCCGCAATCAGCCCCAGCATTTT